The 21 T cell receptor beta chains in this list originate from one sample, sequenced in a study of T cell repertoires in cytomegalovirus infection. No antigen has been identified for these receptors. TCRdb re-called the reads with MiXCR, one entry per CDR3 protein. The sample yields about 900,000 distinct CDR3 sequences, about a third seen once. This specimen was cultured CD8+ T cells from PBMCs, taken from culture after CMV antigen stimulation. These receptors were obtained from a human donor in good health (CMV status not recorded). Some clones in this sample may be carry-over from other donors' samples.

CDR3 amino acids: CASSLGQRLATNEKLFF. As DNA, the CDR3 is TGTGCCAGCAGCTTAGGGCAGCGACTCGCAACTAATGAAAAACTGTTTTTT. This chain connects TRBV7-9 to TRBJ1-4, with D unresolved. Germline-derived CDR1 and CDR2 are SEHNR and FQNEAQ (reference sequence). Trimming took 1 base from V and 0 from J, leaving 12 bases between them. The CDR3 runs to 17 residues.

Regarding this clonotype: The CDR3 carries no conserved terminal phenylalanine or tryptophan, so it likely arises from a read error. The genes are TRBV6-2 or TRBV6-3 and TRBJ2-3; 7 bases agree with TRBD2. V trimming: 2 bases; J trimming: 0 bases; junction bases outside the gene matches: 11. The CDR3 is made up of 18 amino acids. Germline-derived CDR1 and CDR2 are MNHEY and SVGEGT. CDR3 bases: TGTGCCAGCAGTTACCCCCGTACTAGCGACACTAGCACAGATACGCAGTATTCT. Translating gives CASSYPRTSDTSTDTQYS.

The rearrangement uses TRBV27 and TRBJ2-7; 12 bases align to TRBD2. Germline lookup yields CDR1 MNHEY and CDR2 SMNVEV (reference sequence). The CDR3 runs to 20 residues. V lost 6 bases, J lost 6 bases, and 24 bases stayed unmatched. CDR3 loop: CASSTYLTSGGRGGLLEQYF. The DNA of the CDR3 is TGTGCCAGCAGCACTTACTTAACTAGCGGGGGGCGAGGCGGCTTACTCGAGCAGTACTTC.

The V and J genes are TRBV4-1 and TRBJ2-7, with no clear D. The ends were cut back, 0 bases at V and 2 bases at J, with 11 bases in the middle. Germline lookup yields CDR1 MGHRA and CDR2 YSYEKL. The CDR3 covers 15 residues. The CDR3 region is CASSQERGGAYEQYF. CDR3 DNA: TGCGCCAGCAGCCAAGAGAGAGGCGGTGCCTACGAGCAGTACTTC.

This clonotype has only a few counts. The junction does not match germline at one end; this may be a read error. J is TRBJ2-7 and V is TRBV20-1; 10 bases match TRBD1. Germline CDR1 DFQATT, CDR2 SNEGSKA (reference sequence). The CDR3 totals 14 residues. CDR3 region: CSATNRDRGYGQYF. The CDR3 coding sequence is TGCAGTGCGACCAACCGGGACAGGGGTTACGGGCAGTACTTC.

This clonotype was detected a few times. The chain is built from TRBV7-9 and TRBJ2-3; TRBD1 might be the D (5 bases). The germline gives CDR1 SEHNR, CDR2 FQNEAQ (reference sequence). The CDR3 length is 15 residues. Trimming stripped 4 bases from V and 5 bases from J, with 16 bases between. CDR3: CASSSVDRERDTQYF. CDR3 coding DNA: TGTGCCAGCAGCTCCGTTGACAGAGAACGAGATACGCAGTATTTT. Full variable domain (missing parts from reference TRBV7-9 and TRBJ2-3): DTGVSQNPRHKITKRGQNVTFRCDPISEHNRLYWYRQTLGQGPEFLTYFQNEAQLEKSRLLSDRFSAERPKGSFSTLEIQRTEQGDSAMYLCASSSVDRERDTQYFGPGTRLTVL.

This clonotype has at least ten counts. This chain uses TRBV7-9 with TRBJ2-3; TRBD2 agrees at 10 bases. V was clipped by 4 bases and J by 0 bases; unmatched bases: 7. Germline V gene lookup returns CDR1 SEHNR and CDR2 FQNEAQ (reference sequence). This CDR3 is built from 17 residues. CDR3 sequence (DNA): TGTGCCAGCAGCTCCTTGACTAGCGGGCCAAGCACAGATACGCAGTATTTT. Translated, it gives CASSSLTSGPSTDTQYF.

This clonotype was recorded a few times. The CDR3 is CASSLALYRGSFPYNSPLHF. CDR3 nucleotides: TGTGCCAGCAGCTTAGCTTTGTACAGGGGATCATTCCCCTATAATTCACCCCTCCACTTT. The J gene is TRBJ1-6, the V gene TRBV7-6, with TRBD1 matching over 7 bases. With 0 bases clipped from V and 2 bases from J, the junction kept 13 bases outside the gene matches. Looked up from germline, CDR1 is SGHVS and CDR2 is FNYEAQ. This CDR3 has 20 amino acids.

V is TRBV5-8 and J is TRBJ2-5, with 7 positions matching TRBD1. J was trimmed by 1 base and V by 4 bases; bases with no gene match: 10. The germline CDR1 and CDR2 sequences are SGHTS and YDEGEE. There are 16 residues in the CDR3. CDR3 nucleotide sequence: TGTGCCAGCAGCCCGGTGGGGTGGGACAGCCAAGAGACCCAGTACTTC. Its protein is CASSPVGWDSQETQYF.

The V and J genes are TRBV2 and TRBJ1-6; no definite D call. Per germline, CDR1 SNHLY and CDR2 FYNNEI. This CDR3 is built from 13 residues. The V end lost 7 bases, the J end lost 2 bases, and 6 bases lay between the germline ends. Here the CDR3 reads CASKGPYNSPLHF. CDR3 sequence (DNA): TGTGCCAGCAAAGGGCCCTATAATTCACCCCTCCACTTT.

In its sample, this clonotype was seen many times. Germline and junction disagree at one end, which may indicate a read error. The chain recombines TRBV7-8 with TRBJ1-2, with TRBD1 matching 8 bases. Looked up from germline, CDR1 is SGHVS and CDR2 is FQNEAQ. The CDR3 runs to 15 residues. In nucleotides, the CDR3 is TGTGCCGGCAGGGGCAGGGGGCCCACCGACTATGGCTACACCTTC. This encodes CAGRGRGPTDYGYTF.

This clonotype was seen a handful of times. The chain has TRBV6-2 or TRBV6-3 and TRBJ2-5; maybe TRBD1 (5 bases). Per germline, CDR1 MNHEY and CDR2 SVGEGT. The V end lost 3 bases, the J end lost 1 base, and 9 bases lay between the germline ends. This CDR3 has 14 residues. CDR3 sequence (DNA): TGTGCCAGCAGTTATACGACAGCCCAAGAGACCCAGTACTTC. Its protein product is CASSYTTAQETQYF.

The table lists this clonotype with a few counts. V is TRBV6-5 and J is TRBJ1-2; no definite D call. From germline, CDR1 is MNHEY and CDR2 SVGAGI. The CDR3 runs 14 residues. Trimming removed 2 bases at V and 3 bases at J, with 10 bases between. The CDR3 spells CASSYIAGHYGYTF. In DNA, the CDR3 is TGTGCCAGCAGTTACATCGCGGGCCACTATGGCTACACCTTC.

This clonotype has only a few counts. V gene TRBV24-1 combines with J gene TRBJ2-3; 7 bases align to TRBD1. Germline trimming cut 7 bases from V and 3 bases from J; bases unmatched to any gene: 6. This CDR3 has 14 residues. The germline gives CDR1 KGHDR, CDR2 SFDVKD. CDR3 bases: TGTGCCACCAGCTCGACAGGGAGTACAGATACGCAGTATTTT. Amino acid sequence: CATSSTGSTDTQYF.

This clonotype was found a few times. The chain joins TRBV2 to TRBJ1-1, with D possibly TRBD1 on 5 matching bases. The V gene lost 10 bases and the J gene lost 4 bases, with 7 bases spanning the gap. Germline V gene data show CDR1 as SNHLY and CDR2 as FYNNEI. The CDR3 spans 10 residues. The CDR3 here is CATQATEAFF. The CDR3 DNA reads as TGTGCCACACAGGCCACTGAAGCTTTCTTT.

The chain has TRBV12-3 or TRBV12-4 and TRBJ1-1; D unresolved. CDR3 length: 14 amino acids. Trimming stripped 3 bases from V and 5 bases from J, with 13 bases between. Written as DNA, the CDR3 is TGTGCCAGCAGTTTTAGCAGATCATCGACTGAAGCTTTCTTT. It specifies CASSFSRSSTEAFF.

This clonotype showed up just once. This sequence joins TRBV6-2 or TRBV6-3 and TRBJ1-6; maybe TRBD1 (5 bases). CDR3 length equals 15 residues. Looked up from germline, CDR1 is MNHEY and CDR2 is SVGEGT. Trimming pared 6 bases from V and 8 bases from J, leaving 17 bases between. CDR3 loop: CASSSGTPRDSPLHF. CDR3 nucleotide sequence: TGTGCCAGCAGCTCGGGGACCCCTCGAGATTCACCCCTCCACTTT.

This clonotype was detected a few times. The chain uses TRBV12-3 or TRBV12-4 and TRBJ2-7; D is uncertain. V lost 5 bases, J lost 10 bases, and 21 bases lay in between. This CDR3 has 14 amino acids. CDR3 amino acids: CASSPRRSHDTQYF. For the CDR3, the DNA is TGTGCCAGCAGTCCCCGTAGGTCTCACGATACCCAGTACTTC.

The chain uses TRBV15 and TRBJ2-5; D ambiguous. This CDR3 contains 11 residues. Per the germline V gene, CDR1 is LNHNV and CDR2 is YYDKDF (reference sequence). V lost 0 bases and J 7 bases, leaving 3 bases between the germline ends. This CDR3 reads CATSREGTQYF. The CDR3 nucleotides are TGTGCCACCAGCAGAGAGGGGACCCAGTACTTC.

The chain recombines TRBV14 with TRBJ2-4, with D perhaps TRBD1 (6 bases). Germline-derived CDR1 and CDR2 are SGHDN and FVKESK. This CDR3 is 15 amino acids long. V was trimmed by 2 bases and J by 0 bases, leaving 8 bases between them. The DNA of the CDR3 is TGTGCCAGCAGCCAACTACAGGGAGCCAAAAACATTCAGTACTTC. This translates into CASSQLQGAKNIQYF. Using reference TRBV14 and TRBJ2-4 for the parts outside the CDR3, the full variable domain is EAGVTQFPSHSVIEKGQTVTLRCDPISGHDNLYWYRRVMGKEIKFLLHFVKESKQDESGMPNNRFLAERTGGTYSTLKVQPAELEDSGVYFCASSQLQGAKNIQYFGAGTRLSVL.

This clonotype was detected a few times. This sequence joins TRBV6-1 and TRBJ2-1; tentative D call: TRBD1 (5 bases). CDR1 and CDR2 (germline): MNHNS, SASEGT. The CDR3 is made up of 16 amino acids. V gave up 5 bases and J gave up 0 bases, with 14 bases separating them. The CDR3 spells CASSLLGHLSYNEQFF. The CDR3 DNA is TGTGCCAGCAGTCTCCTCGGACACCTCTCCTACAATGAGCAGTTCTTC.